The 17 T cell receptor beta chains presented below share a single source sample, sequenced in a study of blood T cells in healthy people across ages. Sample-barcoded 5' priming and a J-beta primer mix drove a second PCR of roughly 6 to 12 cycles. TCRdb passed the 5' RACE reads through MiXCR, listing each CDR3 protein once. The sample includes around 970,000 distinct CDR3 sequences, about 51% of them seen just once. The sequenced sample consisted of blood. The receptors originated from a woman aged 55-69 years in good health.

The chain couples TRBV29-1 to TRBJ2-1; D remains ambiguous. V gave up 3 bases and J gave up 3 bases, with 6 bases separating them. Germline V gene data show CDR1 as SQVTM and CDR2 as ANQGSEA. The CDR3 length is 12 residues. CDR3 DNA: TGCAGCGTTGATGGCGGCTACAATGAGCAGTTCTTC. Translated: CSVDGGYNEQFF.

Note on this clonotype: This may come from a read error, since a much larger clone is one base off. This chain joins TRBV29-1 and TRBJ1-4; no clear D. The CDR3 covers 11 residues. The germline CDR1 and CDR2 sequences are SQVTM and ANQGSEA. CDR3 sequence (DNA): TGCAGCGTTGCAACTAATGAAAAACTGTCTTTT. Translation: CSVATNEKLSF.

The chain uses TRBV5-1 and TRBJ2-3; 10 bases match TRBD1. V lost 3 bases, J lost 4 bases, and 8 bases stayed unmatched. CDR1 and CDR2 from the germline V gene are SGHRS and YFSETQ. The length of the CDR3 is 16 residues. The CDR3 DNA sequence: TGCGCCAGCAGCTCAACCGGGACAGGGGTTGCAGATACGCAGTATTTT. Its translation: CASSSTGTGVADTQYF. The full variable domain, in which reference TRBV5-1 and TRBJ2-3 provide the parts outside the CDR3, is KAGVTQTPRYLIKTRGQQVTLSCSPISGHRSVSWYQQTPGQGLQFLFEYFSETQRNKGNFPGRFSGRQFSNSRSEMNVSTLELGDSALYLCASSSTGTGVADTQYFGPGTRLTVL.

The V call is TRBV12-3 or TRBV12-4, the J call TRBJ2-3; D unresolved. The CDR3 length is 13 residues. Trimming cost V 5 bases and J 2 bases, with 8 bases left between them. CDR3 amino acids: CASSARTTDTQYF. The CDR3 nucleotides read TGTGCCAGCAGTGCCCGGACCACAGATACGCAGTATTTT.

This clonotype has just a few counts. This rearrangement joins TRBV7-2 to TRBJ2-5, with D unresolved. The DNA end lines up better with TRBJ2-7; the J call may be wrong. This CDR3 comprises 15 residues. CDR1 and CDR2 (germline): SGHTA, FQGNSA. The CDR3 is CASSLHGTVGNEQYF. CDR3 in DNA: TGTGCCAGCAGCTTACATGGCACGGTTGGAAACGAGCAGTACTTC.

This chain uses TRBV20-1 with TRBJ1-5; D unclear. The V gene lost 1 base and the J gene lost 3 bases, with 7 bases spanning the gap. The CDR3 extends over 13 amino acids. Germline V CDR1 and CDR2: DFQATT, SNEGSKA (reference sequence). The CDR3 bases are TGCAGTGCTAGAGCAGATATCAATCAGCCCCAGCATTTT. This sequence encodes CSARADINQPQHF.

The count of this clonotype is one. This chain links TRBV5-5 with TRBJ2-5; 8 nucleotides align to TRBD2. The end of the DNA is better explained by TRBJ2-7, so the J call may be wrong. From germline, CDR1 is SGHKS and CDR2 YYEKEE (reference sequence). CDR3 length: 17 residues. CDR3 nucleotide sequence: TGTGCCAGCAGCAGATGGCTTAGCGGGATCGGAAATTACGAGCAGTACTTC. Translated, it gives CASSRWLSGIGNYEQYF.

This clonotype was counted a few times. The CDR3 DNA sequence: TGTGCCAGCAGCCAAGGGGGGGAATCCGGCTACACCTTC. Amino acid sequence: CASSQGGESGYTF. This chain uses TRBV3-1 with TRBJ1-2; tentative D call: TRBD1 (5 bases). This CDR3 is built from 13 residues. V was trimmed by 1 base and J by 8 bases, leaving 11 bases between them. Germline V gene sequence: CDR1 LGHDT, CDR2 YNNKEL (reference sequence).

The chain combines TRBV10-3 with TRBJ2-1; 7 bases align to TRBD2. The V and J ends lost 8 bases and 8 bases, in that order; junction bases with no gene match: 9. The CDR3 spans 13 residues. The germline gives CDR1 ENHRY, CDR2 SYGVKD. The CDR3 bases are TGTGCCATCGGAAACCGGGGGGAGGATGAGCAGTTCTTC. Translation gives CAIGNRGEDEQFF.

V usage is TRBV30 and J usage is TRBJ2-5; D is uncertain. The CDR3 runs to 12 residues. Per germline, CDR1 GTSNPN and CDR2 SVGIG (reference sequence). Between the trimmed V and J ends, which lost 0 bases and 5 bases, there was a span of 7 bases. The CDR3 DNA follows: TGTGCCTGGAGTGTACATGTGGAGACCCAGTACTTC. Protein sequence: CAWSVHVETQYF.

The chain recombines TRBV5-1 with TRBJ2-5; possibly TRBD2 for D (5 bases). Gene TRBJ2-7 matches the end of the DNA better, so the J call may be wrong. Germline CDR1 SGHRS, CDR2 YFSETQ. The CDR3 contains 16 residues. In DNA, the CDR3 is TGCGCCAGCAGCCCGGACGGACGGGTCGGTGAGGGCGAGCAGTACTTC. Protein sequence: CASSPDGRVGEGEQYF.

The chain employs TRBV6-6 and TRBJ2-4; 7 bases fit TRBD1. Germline CDR1 and CDR2: MNHNY and SVGAGI (reference sequence). J lost 3 bases, V lost 8 bases, and 4 bases had no gene match. This CDR3 spans 13 amino acids. CDR3 region: CASRTGVKNIQYF. CDR3 coding DNA: TGTGCCAGCCGTACAGGGGTCAAAAACATTCAGTACTTC.

The CDR3 spells CASSPGPSFTEAFF. The CDR3 DNA sequence: TGTGCCAGCAGCCCCGGGCCCTCTTTCACTGAAGCTTTCTTT. This chain links TRBV3-1 with TRBJ1-1; D is undetermined. Germline V gene lookup returns CDR1 LGHDT and CDR2 YNNKEL (reference sequence). V lost 4 bases, J lost 4 bases, and 13 bases lay in between. The CDR3 loop spans 14 amino acids.

The chain carries TRBV12-3 or TRBV12-4 and TRBJ2-7; 7 bases agree with TRBD2. V gave up 4 bases and J gave up 7 bases; unmatched junction bases: 7. The CDR3 totals 13 residues. CDR3 region: CASSSTSRNEQYF. CDR3 coding DNA: TGTGCCAGCAGTTCGACTAGCCGCAATGAGCAGTACTTC.

This chain connects TRBV7-2 to TRBJ2-3; the D gene is possibly TRBD2 (6 bases). V lost 1 base to trimming and J lost 0 bases, with 11 bases between them. The germline V gene has CDR1 SGHTA and CDR2 FQGNSA. The CDR3 loop spans 16 amino acids. The CDR3 here is CASSLVRGTSTDTQYF. The CDR3 DNA sequence: TGTGCCAGCAGCTTAGTTCGAGGGACTAGCACAGATACGCAGTATTTT.

This clonotype was counted between two and nine times. The V gene is TRBV4-3, the J gene TRBJ2-4; tentatively, D is TRBD2 (5 bases). CDR1 is LGHNA, CDR2 YSLEER, per germline. CDR3 length: 13 amino acids. The V end lost 0 bases, the J end lost 13 bases, and 13 bases lay between the germline ends. CDR3 nucleotides: TGCGCCAGCAGCCAAGATAACTATAGGGAGCAGTACTTC. Its protein product is CASSQDNYREQYF.

This clonotype was detected only once. The CDR3 sequence is CASSYSTGVYEQYF. The CDR3 DNA is TGTGCCAGCAGTTATTCGACAGGGGTCTACGAGCAGTACTTC. The chain employs TRBV6-2 or TRBV6-3 and TRBJ2-7; 8 bases are a match to TRBD1. The J segment lost 3 bases and the V segment lost 3 bases, leaving 4 bases of the junction unmatched. CDR1 and CDR2 from the germline V gene are MNHEY and SVGEGT. The CDR3 length is 14 residues.